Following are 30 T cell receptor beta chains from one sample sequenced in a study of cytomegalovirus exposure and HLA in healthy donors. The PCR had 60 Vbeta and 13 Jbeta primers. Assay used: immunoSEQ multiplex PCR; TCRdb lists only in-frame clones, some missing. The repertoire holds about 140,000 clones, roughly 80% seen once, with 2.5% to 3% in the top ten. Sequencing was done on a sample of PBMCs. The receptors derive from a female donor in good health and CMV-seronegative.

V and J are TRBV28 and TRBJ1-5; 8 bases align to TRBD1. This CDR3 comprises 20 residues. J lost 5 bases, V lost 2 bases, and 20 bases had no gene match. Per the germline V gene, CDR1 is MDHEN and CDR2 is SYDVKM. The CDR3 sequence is CASSLPPRGQAGRGDQPQHF. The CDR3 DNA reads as TGTGCCAGCAGTTTACCCCCCAGGGGACAGGCGGGGAGAGGGGATCAGCCCCAGCATTTT.

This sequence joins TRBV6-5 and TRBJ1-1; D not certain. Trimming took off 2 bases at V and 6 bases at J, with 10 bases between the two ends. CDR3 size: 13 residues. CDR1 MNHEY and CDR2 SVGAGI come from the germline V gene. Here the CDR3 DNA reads TGTGCCAGCAGTTACGGGCGTCCCGCTGAAGCTTTCTTT. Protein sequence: CASSYGRPAEAFF.

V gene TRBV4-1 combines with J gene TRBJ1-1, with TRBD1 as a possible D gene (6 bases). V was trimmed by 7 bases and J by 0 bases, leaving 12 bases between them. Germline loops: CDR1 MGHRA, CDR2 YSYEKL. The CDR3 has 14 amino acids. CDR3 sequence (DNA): TGCGCCAGCACCCGGACAGACCTGAACACTGAAGCTTTCTTT. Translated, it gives CASTRTDLNTEAFF.

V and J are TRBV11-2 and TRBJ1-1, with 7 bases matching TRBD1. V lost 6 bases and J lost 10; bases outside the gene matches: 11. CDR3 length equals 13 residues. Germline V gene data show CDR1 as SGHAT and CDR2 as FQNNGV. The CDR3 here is CASRTTGDKAAFF. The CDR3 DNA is TGTGCCAGCAGAACAACAGGGGATAAGGCAGCTTTCTTT.

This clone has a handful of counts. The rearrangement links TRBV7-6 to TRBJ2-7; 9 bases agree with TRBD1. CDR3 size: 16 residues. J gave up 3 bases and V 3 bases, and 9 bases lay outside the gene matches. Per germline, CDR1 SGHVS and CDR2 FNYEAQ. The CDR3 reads CASSFQVGQGIYEQYF. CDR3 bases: TGTGCCAGCAGCTTTCAGGTGGGACAGGGTATCTACGAGCAGTACTTC.

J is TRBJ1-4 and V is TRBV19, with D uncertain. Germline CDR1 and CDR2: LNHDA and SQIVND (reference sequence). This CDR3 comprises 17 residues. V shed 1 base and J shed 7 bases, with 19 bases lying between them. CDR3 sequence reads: CASSIGLTRSLGEKLFF. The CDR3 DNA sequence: TGTGCCAGTAGTATAGGCCTTACGAGGAGTCTTGGTGAAAAACTGTTTTTT.

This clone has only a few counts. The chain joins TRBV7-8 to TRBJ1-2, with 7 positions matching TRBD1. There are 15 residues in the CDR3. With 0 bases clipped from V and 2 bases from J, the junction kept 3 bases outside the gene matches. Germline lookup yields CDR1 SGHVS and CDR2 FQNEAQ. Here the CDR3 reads CASSLANRGNYGYTF. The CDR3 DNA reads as TGTGCCAGCAGCTTAGCGAACAGGGGCAACTATGGCTACACCTTC.

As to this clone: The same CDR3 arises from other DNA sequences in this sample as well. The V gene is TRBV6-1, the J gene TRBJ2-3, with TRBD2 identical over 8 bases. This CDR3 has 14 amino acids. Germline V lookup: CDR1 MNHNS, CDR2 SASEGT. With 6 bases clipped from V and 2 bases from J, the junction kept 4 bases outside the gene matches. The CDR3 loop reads CASSGGGSTDTQYF. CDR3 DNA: TGTGCCAGCAGCGGGGGGGGGTCCACAGATACGCAGTATTTT.

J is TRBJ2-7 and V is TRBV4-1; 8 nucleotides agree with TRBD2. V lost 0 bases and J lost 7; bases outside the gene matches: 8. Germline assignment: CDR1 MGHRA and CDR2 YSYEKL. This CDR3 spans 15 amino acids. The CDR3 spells CASSQEWLAGREQYF. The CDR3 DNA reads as TGCGCCAGCAGCCAAGAATGGCTAGCGGGTAGGGAGCAGTACTTC.

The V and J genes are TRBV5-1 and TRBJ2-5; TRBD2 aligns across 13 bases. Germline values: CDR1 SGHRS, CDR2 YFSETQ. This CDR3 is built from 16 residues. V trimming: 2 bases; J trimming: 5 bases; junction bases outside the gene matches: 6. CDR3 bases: TGCGCCAGCAGCTTACTAGCGGGAGGGCCGGATGAGACCCAGTACTTC. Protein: CASSLLAGGPDETQYF.

The CDR3: CASSPAGQPQHF. In nucleotides, the CDR3 is TGTGCCAGCAGTCCTGCCGGGCAGCCCCAGCATTTT. The chain combines TRBV6-1 with TRBJ1-5; D not certain. Germline CDR1 MNHNS, CDR2 SASEGT. The V end was cut by 5 bases, the J end by 7 bases, with 9 bases between. The CDR3 loop spans 12 amino acids.

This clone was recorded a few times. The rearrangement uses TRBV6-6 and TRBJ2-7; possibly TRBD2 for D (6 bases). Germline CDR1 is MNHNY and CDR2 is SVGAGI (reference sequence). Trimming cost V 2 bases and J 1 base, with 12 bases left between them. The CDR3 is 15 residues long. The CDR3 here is CASSYRRGLSYEQYF. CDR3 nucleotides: TGTGCCAGCAGTTACAGGCGGGGACTGTCCTACGAGCAGTACTTC.

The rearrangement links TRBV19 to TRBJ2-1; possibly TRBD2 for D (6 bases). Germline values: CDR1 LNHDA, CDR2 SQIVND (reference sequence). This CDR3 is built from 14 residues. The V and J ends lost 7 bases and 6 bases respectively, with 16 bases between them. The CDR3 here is CASKGGVLGNEQFF. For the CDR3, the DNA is TGTGCCAGTAAAGGAGGGGTTCTCGGCAATGAGCAGTTCTTC.

Written as DNA, the CDR3 is TGTGCCAGCAGCCAAGGTGGCCTACTAGCGGAGGTTCGGGGGGATACGCAGTATTTT. This gives the protein CASSQGGLLAEVRGDTQYF. V and J are TRBV4-2 and TRBJ2-3; 8 bases match TRBD2. The germline V gene has CDR1 LGHNA and CDR2 YNFKEQ. The trim removed 1 base at V and 6 bases at J, leaving 18 bases unmatched. The CDR3 contains 19 residues.

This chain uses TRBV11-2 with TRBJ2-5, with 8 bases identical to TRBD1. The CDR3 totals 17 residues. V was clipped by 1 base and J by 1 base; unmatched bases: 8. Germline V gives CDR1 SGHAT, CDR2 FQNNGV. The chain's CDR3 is CASSLGRTGSTQETQYF. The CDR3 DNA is TGTGCCAGCAGCTTAGGGCGGACAGGGAGCACCCAAGAGACCCAGTACTTC.

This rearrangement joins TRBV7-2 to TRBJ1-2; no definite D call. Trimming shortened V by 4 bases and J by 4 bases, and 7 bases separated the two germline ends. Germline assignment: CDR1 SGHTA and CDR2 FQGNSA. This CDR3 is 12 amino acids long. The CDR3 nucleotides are TGTGCCAGCAGCTCCTCCCCCTATGGCTACACCTTC. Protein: CASSSSPYGYTF. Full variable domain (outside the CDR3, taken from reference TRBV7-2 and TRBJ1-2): GAGVSQSPSNKVTEKGKDVELRCDPISGHTALYWYRQSLGQGLEFLIYFQGNSAPDKSGLPSDRFSAERTGGSVSTLTIQRTQQEDSAVYLCASSSSPYGYTFGSGTRLTVV.

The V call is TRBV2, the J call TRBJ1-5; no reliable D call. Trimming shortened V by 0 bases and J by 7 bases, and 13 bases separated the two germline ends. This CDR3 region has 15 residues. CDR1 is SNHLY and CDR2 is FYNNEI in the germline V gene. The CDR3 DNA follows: TGTGCCAGCAGTGAAGCGCTTCGGGTTCGCCAGCCCCAGCATTTT. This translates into CASSEALRVRQPQHF.

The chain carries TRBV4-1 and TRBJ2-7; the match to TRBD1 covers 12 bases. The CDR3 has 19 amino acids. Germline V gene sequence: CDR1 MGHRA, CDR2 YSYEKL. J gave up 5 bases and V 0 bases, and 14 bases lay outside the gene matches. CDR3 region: CASSQEIHGTGGGFDEQYF. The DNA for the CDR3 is TGCGCCAGCAGCCAAGAGATCCACGGGACAGGGGGCGGATTCGACGAGCAGTACTTC.

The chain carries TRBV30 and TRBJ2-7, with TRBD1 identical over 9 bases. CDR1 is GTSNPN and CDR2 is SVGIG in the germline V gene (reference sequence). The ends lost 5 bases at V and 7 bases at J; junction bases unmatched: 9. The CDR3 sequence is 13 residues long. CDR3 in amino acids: CAWAGTGTLEQYF. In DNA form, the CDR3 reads TGTGCCTGGGCCGGGACAGGGACCTTAGAGCAGTACTTC.

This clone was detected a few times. This CDR3 reads CASSSGTSGNPDTQYF. The CDR3 nucleotides read TGTGCCAGCAGCTCCGGGACTAGCGGGAATCCAGATACGCAGTATTTT. The genes are TRBV7-9 and TRBJ2-3, with TRBD2 matching 13 bases. This CDR3 region has 16 residues. V shed 4 bases, J shed 4 bases, and the junction held 5 bases outside the gene matches. Germline V gene sequence: CDR1 SEHNR, CDR2 FQNEAQ (reference sequence).

CDR3 loop: CASSWDQQGKQFF. The CDR3 DNA follows: TGTGCCAGCAGTTGGGACCAACAGGGAAAGCAGTTCTTC. The chain is built from TRBV28 and TRBJ2-1; possibly TRBD1 for D (6 bases). Looked up from germline, CDR1 is MDHEN and CDR2 is SYDVKM. Deletions cut 4 bases from V and 11 bases from J, with 15 bases between. This CDR3 is built from 13 residues.

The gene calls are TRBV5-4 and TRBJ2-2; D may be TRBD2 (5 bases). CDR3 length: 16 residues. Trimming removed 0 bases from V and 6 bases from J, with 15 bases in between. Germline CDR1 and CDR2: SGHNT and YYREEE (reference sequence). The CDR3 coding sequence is TGTGCCAGCAGCTTGGCCGGGATCGGTAGGGCCGGGGAGCTGTTTTTT. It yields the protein CASSLAGIGRAGELFF.

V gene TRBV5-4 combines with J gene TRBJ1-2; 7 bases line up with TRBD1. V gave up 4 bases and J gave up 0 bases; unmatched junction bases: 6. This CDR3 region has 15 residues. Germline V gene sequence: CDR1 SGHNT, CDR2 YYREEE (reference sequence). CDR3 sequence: CASSRGDRANYGYTF. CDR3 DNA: TGTGCCAGCAGCCGCGGAGACAGGGCTAACTATGGCTACACCTTC.

CDR3 sequence: CASSLVGLAGRQYQETQYF. CDR3 coding DNA: TGTGCCAGCAGCTTAGTGGGACTAGCGGGGCGCCAATACCAAGAGACCCAGTACTTC. The chain is built from TRBV7-8 and TRBJ2-5, with TRBD2 identical over 13 bases. The junction had 8 bases not matched to a gene; V was cut back by 1 base and J by 0 bases. The CDR3 sequence is 19 residues long. CDR1 SGHVS and CDR2 FQNEAQ come from the germline V gene. The variable domain in full, completed from reference TRBV7-8 and TRBJ2-5, reads GAGVSQSPRYKVAKRGQDVALRCDPISGHVSLFWYQQALGQGPEFLTYFQNEAQLDKSGLPSDRFFAERPEGSVSTLKIQRTQQEDSAVYLCASSLVGLAGRQYQETQYFGPGTRLLVL.

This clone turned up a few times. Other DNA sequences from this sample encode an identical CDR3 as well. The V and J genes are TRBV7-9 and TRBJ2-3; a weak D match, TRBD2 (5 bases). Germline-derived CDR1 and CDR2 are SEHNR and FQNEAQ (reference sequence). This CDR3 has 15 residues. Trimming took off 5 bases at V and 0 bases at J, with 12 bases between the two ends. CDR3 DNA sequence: TGTGCCAGCAGCCCGCCGGGATCTAGCACAGATACGCAGTATTTT. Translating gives CASSPPGSSTDTQYF.

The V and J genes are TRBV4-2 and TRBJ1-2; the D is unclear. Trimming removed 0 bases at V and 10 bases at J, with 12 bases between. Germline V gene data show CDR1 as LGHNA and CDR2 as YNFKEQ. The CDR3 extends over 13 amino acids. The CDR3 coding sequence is TGTGCCAGCAGCCAAGATTTACGCTCCTACTACACCTTC. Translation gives CASSQDLRSYYTF.

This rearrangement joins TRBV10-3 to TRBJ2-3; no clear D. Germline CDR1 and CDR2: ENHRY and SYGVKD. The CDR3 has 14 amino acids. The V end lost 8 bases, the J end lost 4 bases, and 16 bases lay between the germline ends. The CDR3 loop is CAIGKNPGPDTQYF. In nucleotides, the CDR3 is TGTGCCATCGGAAAAAATCCGGGTCCAGATACGCAGTATTTT.

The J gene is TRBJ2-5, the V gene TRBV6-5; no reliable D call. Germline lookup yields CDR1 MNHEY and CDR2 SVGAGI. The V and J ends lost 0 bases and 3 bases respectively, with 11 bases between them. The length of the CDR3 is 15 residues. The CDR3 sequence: CASSYSRTPKETQYF. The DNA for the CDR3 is TGTGCCAGCAGTTACTCGCGTACGCCTAAAGAGACCCAGTACTTC.

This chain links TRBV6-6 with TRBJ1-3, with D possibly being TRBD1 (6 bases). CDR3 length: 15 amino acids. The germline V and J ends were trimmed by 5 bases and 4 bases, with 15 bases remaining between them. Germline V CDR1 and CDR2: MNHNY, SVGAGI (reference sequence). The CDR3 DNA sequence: TGTGCCAGCAGTCTGCTATCAGGGGTGGGAAACACCATATATTTT. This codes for CASSLLSGVGNTIYF.

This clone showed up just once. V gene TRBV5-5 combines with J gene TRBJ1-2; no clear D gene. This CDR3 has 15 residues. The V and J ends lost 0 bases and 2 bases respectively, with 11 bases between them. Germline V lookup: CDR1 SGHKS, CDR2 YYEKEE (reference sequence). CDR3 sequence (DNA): TGTGCCAGCAGCTTGGGAGGCAGCTGGAACTATGGCTACACCTTC. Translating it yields CASSLGGSWNYGYTF. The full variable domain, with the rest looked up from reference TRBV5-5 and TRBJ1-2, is DAGVTQSPTHLIKTRGQQVTLRCSPISGHKSVSWYQQVLGQGPQFIFQYYEKEERGRGNFPDRFSARQFPNYSSELNVNALLLGDSALYLCASSLGGSWNYGYTFGSGTRLTVV.